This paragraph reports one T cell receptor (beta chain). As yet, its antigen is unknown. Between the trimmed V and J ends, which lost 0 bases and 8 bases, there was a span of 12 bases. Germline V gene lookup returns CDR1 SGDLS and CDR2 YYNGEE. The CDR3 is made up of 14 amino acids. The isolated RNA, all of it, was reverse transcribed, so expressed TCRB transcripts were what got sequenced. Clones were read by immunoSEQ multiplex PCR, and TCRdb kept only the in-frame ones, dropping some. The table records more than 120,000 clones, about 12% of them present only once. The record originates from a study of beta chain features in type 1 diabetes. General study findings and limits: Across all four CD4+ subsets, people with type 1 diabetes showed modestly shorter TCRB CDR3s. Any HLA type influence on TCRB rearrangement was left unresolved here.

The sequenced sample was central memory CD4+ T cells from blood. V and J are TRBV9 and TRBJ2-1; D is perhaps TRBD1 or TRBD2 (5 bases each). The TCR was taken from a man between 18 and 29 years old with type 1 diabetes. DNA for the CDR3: TGTGCCAGCAGCGTAGGTTCCGGGGCCTATGAGCAGTTCTTC. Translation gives CASSVGSGAYEQFF. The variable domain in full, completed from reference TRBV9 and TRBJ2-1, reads DSGVTQTPKHLITATGQRVTLRCSPRSGDLSVYWYQQSLDQGLQFLIQYYNGEERAKGNILERFSAQQFPDLHSELNLSSLELGDSALYFCASSVGSGAYEQFFGPGTRLTVL.